Listed here is a single T cell receptor (beta chain). The antigen is undetermined. Naive-designated CD8 cells lacked CD45RO, were positively enriched for CCR7, and omitted terminally differentiated effector memory CD45RA+ cells. Sequencing was performed with immunoSEQ multiplex PCR; in TCRdb, only in-frame clones are kept and a portion is missing. The sample records hundreds of thousands of clones, roughly 96% being singletons. This record belongs to a study of shared clonotypes between healthy human individuals. General study findings and limits: Non-shared clonotypes had lower generation probabilities than those shared by all four donors.

The CDR3 length is 13 residues. CDR1 is SEHNR, CDR2 FQNEAQ, per germline (reference sequence). Deletions cut 7 bases from V and 3 bases from J, with 10 bases between. The source of this sequence is a woman in her 30s in good health. V usage is TRBV7-9 and J usage is TRBJ2-1; D gene ambiguous. Sequencing used naive CD8+ T cells sorted from blood. Written as DNA, the CDR3 is TGTGCCAGCACTAAAGGCGGCTACAATGAGCAGTTCTTC. Translation: CASTKGGYNEQFF.